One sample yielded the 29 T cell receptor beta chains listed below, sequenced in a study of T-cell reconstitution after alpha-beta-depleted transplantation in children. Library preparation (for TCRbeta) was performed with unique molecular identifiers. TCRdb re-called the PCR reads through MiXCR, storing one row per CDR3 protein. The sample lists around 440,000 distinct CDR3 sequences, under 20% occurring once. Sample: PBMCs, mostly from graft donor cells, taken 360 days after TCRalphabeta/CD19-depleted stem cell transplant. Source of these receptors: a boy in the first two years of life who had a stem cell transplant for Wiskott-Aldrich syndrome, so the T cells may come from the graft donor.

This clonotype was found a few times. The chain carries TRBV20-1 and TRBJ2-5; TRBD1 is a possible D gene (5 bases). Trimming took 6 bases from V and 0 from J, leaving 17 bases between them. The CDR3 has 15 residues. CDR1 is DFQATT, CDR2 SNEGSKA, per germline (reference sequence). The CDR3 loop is CSAILGALYQETQYF. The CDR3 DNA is TGCAGTGCCATCCTAGGGGCCCTCTACCAAGAGACCCAGTACTTC.

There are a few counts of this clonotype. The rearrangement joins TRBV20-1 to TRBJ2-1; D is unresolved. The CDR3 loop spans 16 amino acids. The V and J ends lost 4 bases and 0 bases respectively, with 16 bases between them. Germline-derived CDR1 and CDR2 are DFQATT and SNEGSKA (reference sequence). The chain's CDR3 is CSANPMTRSSYNEQFF. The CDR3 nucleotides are TGCAGTGCTAACCCCATGACTCGTAGCTCCTACAATGAGCAGTTCTTC.

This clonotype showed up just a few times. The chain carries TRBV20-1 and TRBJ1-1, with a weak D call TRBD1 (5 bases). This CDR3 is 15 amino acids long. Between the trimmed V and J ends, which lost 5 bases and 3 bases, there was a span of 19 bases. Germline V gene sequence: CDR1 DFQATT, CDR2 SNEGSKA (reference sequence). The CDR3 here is CSAAPGPPGYTEAFF. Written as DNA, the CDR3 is TGCAGTGCTGCTCCGGGACCACCAGGCTACACTGAAGCTTTCTTT.

The CDR3 sequence is CASSFYGVGETQYF. The CDR3 DNA follows: TGTGCCAGCAGTTTTTACGGAGTCGGGGAGACCCAGTACTTC. This chain uses TRBV12-3 or TRBV12-4 with TRBJ2-5; D uncertain. There are 14 residues in the CDR3. Trimming took 3 bases from V and 5 from J, leaving 13 bases between them.

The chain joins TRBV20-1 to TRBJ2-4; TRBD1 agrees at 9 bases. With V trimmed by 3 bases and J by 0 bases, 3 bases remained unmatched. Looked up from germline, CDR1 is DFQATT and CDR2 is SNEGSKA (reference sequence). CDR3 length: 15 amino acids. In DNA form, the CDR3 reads TGCAGTGCTAGTGAGGGACAGGGAGCCAAAAACATTCAGTACTTC. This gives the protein CSASEGQGAKNIQYF.

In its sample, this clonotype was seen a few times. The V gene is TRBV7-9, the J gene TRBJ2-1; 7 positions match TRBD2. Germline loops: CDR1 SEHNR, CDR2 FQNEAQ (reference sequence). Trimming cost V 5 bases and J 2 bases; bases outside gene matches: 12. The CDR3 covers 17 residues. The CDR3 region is CASSLPIREGTYNEQFF. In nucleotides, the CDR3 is TGTGCCAGCAGCCTCCCCATCAGGGAGGGCACCTACAATGAGCAGTTCTTC.

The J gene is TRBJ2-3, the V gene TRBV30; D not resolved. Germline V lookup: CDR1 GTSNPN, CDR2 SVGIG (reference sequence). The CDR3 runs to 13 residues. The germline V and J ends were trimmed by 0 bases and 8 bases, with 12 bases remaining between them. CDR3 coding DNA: TGTGCCTGGAGTGTACGGCGGCTAGGTACGCAGTATTTT. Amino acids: CAWSVRRLGTQYF.

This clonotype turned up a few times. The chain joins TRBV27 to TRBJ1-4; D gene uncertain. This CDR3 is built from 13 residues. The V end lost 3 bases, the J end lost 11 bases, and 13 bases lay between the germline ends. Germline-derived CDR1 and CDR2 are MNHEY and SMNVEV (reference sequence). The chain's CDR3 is CASSFREQSKLFF. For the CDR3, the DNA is TGTGCCAGCAGTTTTAGGGAACAGTCGAAACTGTTTTTT.

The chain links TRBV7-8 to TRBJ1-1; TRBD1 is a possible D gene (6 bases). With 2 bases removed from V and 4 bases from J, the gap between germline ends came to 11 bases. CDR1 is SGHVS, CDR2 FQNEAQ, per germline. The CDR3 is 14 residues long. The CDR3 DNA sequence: TGTGCCAGCAGCTTAATCGGGGGGCCCACTGAAGCTTTCTTT. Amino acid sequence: CASSLIGGPTEAFF.

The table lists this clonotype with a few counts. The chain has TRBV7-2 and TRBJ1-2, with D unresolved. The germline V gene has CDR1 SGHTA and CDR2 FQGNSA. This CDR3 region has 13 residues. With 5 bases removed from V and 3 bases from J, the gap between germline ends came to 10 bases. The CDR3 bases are TGTGCCAGCAGCCCTTTTACGGACTATGGCTACACCTTC. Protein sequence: CASSPFTDYGYTF.

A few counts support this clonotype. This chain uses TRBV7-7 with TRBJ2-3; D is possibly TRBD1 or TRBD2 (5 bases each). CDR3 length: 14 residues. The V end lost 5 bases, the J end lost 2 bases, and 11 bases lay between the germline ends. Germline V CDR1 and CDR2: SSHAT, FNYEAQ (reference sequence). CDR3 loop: CASSKGTLTDTQYF. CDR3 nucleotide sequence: TGTGCCAGCAGCAAAGGGACCCTCACAGATACGCAGTATTTT.

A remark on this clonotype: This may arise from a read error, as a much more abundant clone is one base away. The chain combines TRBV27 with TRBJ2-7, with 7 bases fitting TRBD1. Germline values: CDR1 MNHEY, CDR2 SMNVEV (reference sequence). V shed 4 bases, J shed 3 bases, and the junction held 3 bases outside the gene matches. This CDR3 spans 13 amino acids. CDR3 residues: CASSSRDSYEQYF. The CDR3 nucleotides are TGTGCCAGCAGTTCCCGGGACAGCTACGAGCAGTACTTC.

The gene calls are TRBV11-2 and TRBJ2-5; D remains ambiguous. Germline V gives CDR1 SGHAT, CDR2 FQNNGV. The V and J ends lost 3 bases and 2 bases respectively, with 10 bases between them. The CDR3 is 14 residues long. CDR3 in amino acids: CASSFRTWQETQYF. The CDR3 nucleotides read TGTGCCAGCAGCTTCCGGACGTGGCAAGAGACCCAGTACTTC.

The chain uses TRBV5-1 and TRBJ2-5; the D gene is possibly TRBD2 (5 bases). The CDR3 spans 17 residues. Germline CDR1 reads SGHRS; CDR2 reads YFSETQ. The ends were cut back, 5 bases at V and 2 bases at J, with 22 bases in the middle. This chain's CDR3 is CASSLRNSIATQETQYF. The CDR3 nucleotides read TGCGCCAGCAGTTTACGTAATTCTATAGCGACTCAAGAGACCCAGTACTTC. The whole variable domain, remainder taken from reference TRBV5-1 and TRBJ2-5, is KAGVTQTPRYLIKTRGQQVTLSCSPISGHRSVSWYQQTPGQGLQFLFEYFSETQRNKGNFPGRFSGRQFSNSRSEMNVSTLELGDSALYLCASSLRNSIATQETQYFGPGTRLLVL.

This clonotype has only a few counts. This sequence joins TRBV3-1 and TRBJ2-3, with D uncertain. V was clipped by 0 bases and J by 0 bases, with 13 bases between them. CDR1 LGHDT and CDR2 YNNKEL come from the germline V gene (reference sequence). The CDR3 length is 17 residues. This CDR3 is CASSQDWRGLSTDTQYF. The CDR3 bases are TGTGCCAGCAGCCAAGATTGGCGTGGGCTAAGCACAGATACGCAGTATTTT.

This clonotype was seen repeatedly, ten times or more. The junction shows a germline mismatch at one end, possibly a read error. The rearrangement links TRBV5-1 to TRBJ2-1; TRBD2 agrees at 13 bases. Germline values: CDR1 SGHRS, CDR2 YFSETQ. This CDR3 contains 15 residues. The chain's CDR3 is CASSSLAGGPNEQFF. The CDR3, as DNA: TGTGCCAGCAGCTCACTAGCGGGAGGGCCAAATGAGCAGTTCTTC.

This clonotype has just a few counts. The DNA of the CDR3 is TGCGCCAGCAGCTTATGGACAGGAGGGGGGAACACTGAAGCTTTCTTT. Its protein product is CASSLWTGGGNTEAFF. The chain recombines TRBV5-1 with TRBJ1-1; 7 nucleotides align to TRBD1. Germline assignment: CDR1 SGHRS and CDR2 YFSETQ. The CDR3 runs to 16 residues. Unmatched junction bases numbered 8, after V lost 2 bases and J lost 1 base.

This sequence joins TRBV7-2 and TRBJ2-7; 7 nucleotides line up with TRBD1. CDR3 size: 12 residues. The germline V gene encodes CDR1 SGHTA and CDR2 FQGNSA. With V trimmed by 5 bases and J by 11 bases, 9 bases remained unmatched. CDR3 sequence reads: CASSHPGTGEYF. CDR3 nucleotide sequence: TGTGCCAGCAGCCATCCAGGAACAGGGGAGTACTTC.

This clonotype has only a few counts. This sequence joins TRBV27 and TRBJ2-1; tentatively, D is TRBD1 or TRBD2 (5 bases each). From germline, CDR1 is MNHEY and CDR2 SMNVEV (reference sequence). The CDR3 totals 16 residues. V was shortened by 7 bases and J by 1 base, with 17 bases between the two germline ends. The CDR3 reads CASTPRGSYSYNEQFF. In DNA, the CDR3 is TGTGCCAGCACCCCCCGGGGCTCGTATTCCTACAATGAGCAGTTCTTC.

The CDR3 DNA follows: TGCGCCAGCAGCCCACTAGTGGCTGGGGCCAACGTCCTGACTTTC. Translation: CASSPLVAGANVLTF. The chain carries TRBV5-1 and TRBJ2-6, with D possibly being TRBD2 (5 bases). The CDR3 is made up of 15 amino acids. The V gene's germline CDR1 is SGHRS and CDR2 YFSETQ. Between the trimmed V and J ends, which lost 4 bases and 2 bases, there was a span of 10 bases.

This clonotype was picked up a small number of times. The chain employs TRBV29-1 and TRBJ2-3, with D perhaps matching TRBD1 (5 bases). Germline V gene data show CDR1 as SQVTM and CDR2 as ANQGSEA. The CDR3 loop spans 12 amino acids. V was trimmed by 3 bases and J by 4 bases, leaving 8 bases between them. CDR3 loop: CSVDIGADTQYF. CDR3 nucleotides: TGCAGCGTTGATATAGGGGCAGATACGCAGTATTTT.

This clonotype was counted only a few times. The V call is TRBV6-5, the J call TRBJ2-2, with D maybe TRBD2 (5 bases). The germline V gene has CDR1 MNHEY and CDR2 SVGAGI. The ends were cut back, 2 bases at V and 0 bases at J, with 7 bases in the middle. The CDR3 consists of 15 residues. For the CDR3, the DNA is TGTGCCAGCAGTTACGACTACTCGAACACCGGGGAGCTGTTTTTT. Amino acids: CASSYDYSNTGELFF.

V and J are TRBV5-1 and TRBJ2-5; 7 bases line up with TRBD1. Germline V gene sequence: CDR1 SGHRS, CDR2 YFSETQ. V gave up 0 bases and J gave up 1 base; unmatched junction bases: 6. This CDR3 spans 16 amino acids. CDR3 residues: CASSLGSTGTQETQYF. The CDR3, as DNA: TGCGCCAGCAGCTTGGGGTCGACAGGGACCCAAGAGACCCAGTACTTC.

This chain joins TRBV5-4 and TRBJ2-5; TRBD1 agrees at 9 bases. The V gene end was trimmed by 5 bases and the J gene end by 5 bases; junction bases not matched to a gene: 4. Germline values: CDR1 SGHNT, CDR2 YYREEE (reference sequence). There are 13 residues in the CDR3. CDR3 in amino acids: CASRPGQGETQYF. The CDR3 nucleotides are TGTGCCAGCAGACCGGGACAGGGCGAGACCCAGTACTTC.

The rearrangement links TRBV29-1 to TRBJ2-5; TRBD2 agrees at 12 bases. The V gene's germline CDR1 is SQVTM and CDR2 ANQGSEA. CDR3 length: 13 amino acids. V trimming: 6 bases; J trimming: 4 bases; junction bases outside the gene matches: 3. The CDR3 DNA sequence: TGCAGCGTGACGGGACTAGCGGGAGAGACCCAGTACTTC. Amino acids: CSVTGLAGETQYF.

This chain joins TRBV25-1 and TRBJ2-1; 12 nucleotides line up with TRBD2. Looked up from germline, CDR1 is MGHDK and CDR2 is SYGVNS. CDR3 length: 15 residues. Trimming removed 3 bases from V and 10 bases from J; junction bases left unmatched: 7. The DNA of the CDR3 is TGTGCCAGCAGTGATCCGGGACTAGCGGGTAGGGAGCAGTTCTTC. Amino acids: CASSDPGLAGREQFF.

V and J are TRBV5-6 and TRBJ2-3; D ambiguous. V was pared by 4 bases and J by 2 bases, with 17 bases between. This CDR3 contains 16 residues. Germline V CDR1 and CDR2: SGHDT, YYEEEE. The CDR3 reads CASSKRTGHYTDTQYF. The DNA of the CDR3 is TGTGCCAGCAGCAAACGAACGGGTCACTACACAGATACGCAGTATTTT. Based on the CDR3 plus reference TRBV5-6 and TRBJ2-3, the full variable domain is DAGVTQSPTHLIKTRGQQVTLRCSPKSGHDTVSWYQQALGQGPQFIFQYYEEEERQRGNFPDRFSGHQFPNYSSELNVNALLLGDSALYLCASSKRTGHYTDTQYFGPGTRLTVL.

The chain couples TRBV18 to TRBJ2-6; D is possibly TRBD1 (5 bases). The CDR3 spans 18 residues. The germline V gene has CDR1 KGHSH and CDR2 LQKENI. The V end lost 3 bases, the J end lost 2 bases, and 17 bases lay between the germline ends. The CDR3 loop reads CASSPLRQWRTGANVLTF. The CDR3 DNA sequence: TGTGCCAGCTCACCGCTAAGACAGTGGAGAACTGGGGCCAACGTCCTGACTTTC.

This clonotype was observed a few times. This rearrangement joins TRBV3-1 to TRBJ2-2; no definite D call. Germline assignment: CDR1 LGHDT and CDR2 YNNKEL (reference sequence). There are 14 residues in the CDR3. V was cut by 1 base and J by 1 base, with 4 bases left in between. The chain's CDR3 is CASSQAGNTGELFF. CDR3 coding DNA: TGTGCCAGCAGCCAAGCGGGGAACACCGGGGAGCTGTTTTTT.